The sequence of this T cell receptor (beta chain) was determined in a study of blood T cell repertoires in COVID-19. Data came from immunoSEQ multiplex PCR; TCRdb stores just in-frame clones and leaves some out. The sample comprises about 300,000 clones, 87% of which are singletons, and approximately 5% rests with the top ten. The TCR was taken from a woman in her 30s who had recovered from COVID-19. Sequenced: PBMCs or T cells enriched from blood (not recorded which).

The CDR3 sequence is CASSLLRGGSNSPLHF. The CDR3 coding sequence is TGCGCCAGCAGCCTCCTCAGAGGGGGATCTAATTCACCCCTCCACTTT. The V and J genes are TRBV4-1 and TRBJ1-6, with D possibly being TRBD1 (6 bases). Germline V lookup: CDR1 MGHRA, CDR2 YSYEKL. V was trimmed by 4 bases and J by 6 bases, leaving 16 bases between them. The CDR3 is 16 residues long.